This T cell receptor beta chain derives from a study of T cell responses to AZD1222 COVID-19 vaccine. TCRdb keeps only in-frame clones here, not all; method: immunoSEQ multiplex PCR. Among about 120,000 clones listed, approximately 87% were seen once. Broader study findings: At 160-218 and 743-854, vaccine-associated CD4 TCRs were dominant, and they spanned spike. Repertoires were sampled only after the peak T cell response.

This clone was counted a single time. The antigen is unknown. The material was peripheral blood, obtained on day 0 of AZD1222 vaccination. This clonotype was obtained from an adult in good health.

The CDR3 DNA follows: TGTGCCAGCAGTGACTCGCCCCCTTATACTGGCTACACCTTC. Its protein product is CASSDSPPYTGYTF. V gene TRBV6-4 combines with J gene TRBJ1-2; D is uncertain. This CDR3 has 14 residues. CDR1 is MRHNA and CDR2 is SNTAGT in the germline V gene. V was cut by 0 bases and J by 7 bases, with 12 bases left in between.